Presented here are 26 T cell receptor beta chains from one specimen sequenced in a study of pediatric ulcerative colitis. The data were produced by immunoSEQ multiplex PCR, yet TCRdb's version contains in-frame clones alone and is incomplete. The repertoire holds 20,000 to 30,000 clones, with about 67% as singletons. During colonoscopy, one to two rectal pinch biopsies were collected. Sequencing was carried out using gut tissue. These receptors originate from a boy between 10 and 17 years old with severe ulcerative colitis.

The V gene is TRBV15, the J gene TRBJ2-3; TRBD1 matches 8 bases. With V trimmed by 5 bases and J by 2 bases, 9 bases remained unmatched. This CDR3 spans 16 amino acids. Germline loops: CDR1 LNHNV, CDR2 YYDKDF (reference sequence). This CDR3 is CATSGLPGQATDTQYF. Written as DNA, the CDR3 is TGTGCCACCAGCGGGTTACCGGGACAGGCCACAGATACGCAGTATTTT.

This clone was counted a few times. The rearrangement links TRBV27 to TRBJ2-7; 8 positions match TRBD1. Germline V gene data show CDR1 as MNHEY and CDR2 as SMNVEV (reference sequence). CDR3 length: 15 amino acids. V gave up 8 bases and J gave up 5 bases; unmatched junction bases: 14. The CDR3 DNA follows: TGTGCCAGCCCTCCCCCCCGGACAGGGTGCCACGAGCAGTACTTC. Translating it yields CASPPPRTGCHEQYF.

The genes are TRBV14 and TRBJ1-1; TRBD1 aligns across 7 bases. The germline gives CDR1 SGHDN, CDR2 FVKESK. With 4 bases clipped from V and 6 bases from J, the junction kept 5 bases outside the gene matches. The CDR3 runs 13 residues. This CDR3 reads CASSPTGVSEAFF. Written as DNA, the CDR3 is TGTGCCAGCAGCCCCACAGGGGTCTCTGAAGCTTTCTTT. Full variable domain (outside the CDR3, taken from reference TRBV14 and TRBJ1-1): EAGVTQFPSHSVIEKGQTVTLRCDPISGHDNLYWYRRVMGKEIKFLLHFVKESKQDESGMPNNRFLAERTGGTYSTLKVQPAELEDSGVYFCASSPTGVSEAFFGQGTRLTVV.

This clone is medium-sized by share. The chain has TRBV27 and TRBJ1-3; D remains unclear. Germline V gene lookup returns CDR1 MNHEY and CDR2 SMNVEV (reference sequence). CDR3 length equals 14 residues. V was clipped by 2 bases and J by 4 bases, with 9 bases between them. CDR3 in amino acids: CASSLRQSGNTIYF. CDR3 nucleotide sequence: TGTGCCAGCAGTTTACGCCAGTCCGGAAACACCATATATTTT.

The rearrangement joins TRBV6-6 to TRBJ2-5, with a tentative D call TRBD2 (5 bases). This CDR3 region has 15 residues. V was shortened by 0 bases and J by 3 bases, with 11 bases between the two germline ends. CDR1 and CDR2 (germline): MNHNY, SVGAGI (reference sequence). The CDR3 sequence is CASSYSPSSKETQYF. The CDR3 DNA reads TGTGCCAGCAGTTACTCTCCTAGCTCGAAAGAGACCCAGTACTTC.

This chain links TRBV7-8 with TRBJ2-7; 7 nucleotides line up with TRBD1. CDR1 is SGHVS and CDR2 is FQNEAQ in the germline V gene. The V segment lost 5 bases and the J segment 10 bases; nucleotides outside the gene matches: 17. This CDR3 contains 15 residues. CDR3 residues: CASSPQGRGSSSQYF. CDR3 bases: TGTGCCAGCAGCCCCCAAGGCAGGGGGTCCTCTAGTCAGTACTTC.

Only a few counts were recorded for this clone. CDR3 protein: CASSFGQQNTEAFF. Here the CDR3 DNA reads TGTGCCAGCAGCTTTGGACAGCAGAACACTGAAGCTTTCTTT. The J gene is TRBJ1-1, the V gene TRBV5-4; the D gene is possibly TRBD1 (6 bases). Germline loops: CDR1 SGHNT, CDR2 YYREEE (reference sequence). V lost 2 bases, J lost 1 base, and 9 bases lay in between. The CDR3 covers 14 residues.

The chain combines TRBV2 with TRBJ2-1; TRBD2 might be the D (6 bases). V was cut by 4 bases and J by 5 bases, with 12 bases left in between. Germline V CDR1 and CDR2: SNHLY, FYNNEI. CDR3 length: 14 amino acids. CDR3 sequence: CASSGWTNNNEQFF. The CDR3 nucleotides read TGTGCCAGCAGTGGATGGACTAACAACAATGAGCAGTTCTTC.

V gene TRBV11-1 combines with J gene TRBJ2-5, with D possibly TRBD1 on 6 matching bases. The CDR3 length is 16 residues. Trimming pared 5 bases from V and 5 bases from J, leaving 21 bases between. Looked up from germline, CDR1 is SGHAT and CDR2 is FQDESV (reference sequence). The CDR3 nucleotides read TGTGCCAGCAGCCCCCGTTCCCCAAGTAGGGGGGAGACCCAGTACTTC. The encoded protein is CASSPRSPSRGETQYF.

The chain couples TRBV9 to TRBJ2-1; D is uncertain. Per germline, CDR1 SGDLS and CDR2 YYNGEE. The CDR3 is made up of 14 amino acids. V was pared by 7 bases and J by 1 base, with 12 bases between. The CDR3 sequence: CASGRGPSYNEQFF. CDR3 bases: TGTGCCAGCGGACGTGGGCCTTCCTACAATGAGCAGTTCTTC.

The chain couples TRBV4-2 to TRBJ2-1; TRBD2 might be the D (5 bases). Germline V gene data show CDR1 as LGHNA and CDR2 as YNFKEQ. The CDR3 is 20 residues long. The V end was cut by 3 bases, the J end by 2 bases, with 26 bases between. CDR3 in DNA: TGTGCCAGCAGCCAGCCGGACTTTCATCTTGTCCAACTTACCTACAATGAGCAGTTCTTC. Amino acid sequence: CASSQPDFHLVQLTYNEQFF.

This clone has just one count. The V and J genes are TRBV7-2 and TRBJ2-5; 8 bases line up with TRBD2. The junction had 3 bases not matched to a gene; V was cut back by 4 bases and J by 5 bases. Germline values: CDR1 SGHTA, CDR2 FQGNSA. CDR3 length: 13 residues. CDR3 sequence (DNA): TGTGCCAGCAGCTCATCGGGGGGGGAGACCCAGTACTTC. This gives the protein CASSSSGGETQYF.

The rearrangement joins TRBV5-1 to TRBJ1-1; D is unresolved. V lost 0 bases to trimming and J lost 6 bases, with 12 bases between them. Germline lookup yields CDR1 SGHRS and CDR2 YFSETQ. The CDR3 contains 14 residues. CDR3 region: CASSLALAPSEAFF. The CDR3 DNA follows: TGCGCCAGCAGCTTGGCCCTCGCCCCCTCTGAAGCTTTCTTT.

This clone occurred once. The chain couples TRBV19 to TRBJ2-7; D is possibly TRBD2 (6 bases). The V and J ends lost 6 bases and 2 bases respectively, with 20 bases between them. Germline values: CDR1 LNHDA, CDR2 SQIVND (reference sequence). The CDR3 totals 16 residues. CDR3 nucleotides: TGTGCCAGTAGCCGGATTTGGGGGGAGAGAGCCTACGAGCAGTACTTC. Its protein is CASSRIWGERAYEQYF.

This sequence joins TRBV21-1 and TRBJ2-7; the D call of TRBD2 is as the table states it, not checked on the DNA. TRBV21-1 is reported as a pseudogene. The CDR3 is made up of 15 amino acids. For the CDR3, the DNA is TGTGCCAGCAGCAAGACTAGACCTGGATCCTACGAGCAGTACTTC. Translating gives CASSKTRPGSYEQYF.

The rearrangement joins TRBV29-1 to TRBJ1-1; no reliable D call. V dropped 6 bases and J dropped 4 bases, with 6 bases sitting between them. The CDR3 contains 10 residues. In germline, CDR1 is SQVTM, CDR2 ANQGSEA. Here the CDR3 DNA reads TGCAGCGTCTCTAGCACTGAAGCTTTCTTT. It specifies CSVSSTEAFF.

The gene calls are TRBV6-5 and TRBJ2-1; D is perhaps TRBD1 or TRBD2 (7 bases each). The V end was cut by 10 bases, the J end by 5 bases, with 21 bases between. The CDR3 sequence is 15 residues long. The germline V gene has CDR1 MNHEY and CDR2 SVGAGI. The CDR3 sequence is CATYSPGRGHNEQFF. CDR3 nucleotide sequence: TGTGCCACCTACTCCCCTGGGAGGGGGCACAATGAGCAGTTCTTC.

The chain employs TRBV5-8 and TRBJ2-5; maybe TRBD2 (6 bases). From germline, CDR1 is SGHTS and CDR2 YDEGEE. This CDR3 has 13 amino acids. V lost 7 bases to trimming and J lost 4 bases, with 14 bases between them. CDR3 DNA sequence: TGTGCCAGCGAGGGACTTTACTCAGAGACCCAGTACTTC. Protein: CASEGLYSETQYF.

This clone appeared a few times. The genes are TRBV30 and TRBJ2-1; D call uncertain. Germline loops: CDR1 GTSNPN, CDR2 SVGIG (reference sequence). The CDR3 runs 12 residues. Trimming removed 0 bases from V and 5 bases from J, with 5 bases in between. CDR3 sequence: CAWSVKDNEQFF. DNA of the CDR3: TGTGCCTGGAGTGTAAAGGACAATGAGCAGTTCTTC.

This clone qualifies as medium-sized (0.01 to 0.1%). The CDR3 DNA sequence: TGTGCCAGCACCCATAGGGGAGGGCCCAAGGAGACCCAGTACTTC. It specifies CASTHRGGPKETQYF. This chain links TRBV27 with TRBJ2-5; 7 bases line up with TRBD2. V gave up 7 bases and J gave up 5 bases; unmatched junction bases: 13. The CDR3 loop spans 15 amino acids. Germline V gives CDR1 MNHEY, CDR2 SMNVEV (reference sequence).

This sequence joins TRBV19 and TRBJ2-3, with TRBD1 matching 7 bases. CDR1 and CDR2 (germline): LNHDA, SQIVND (reference sequence). The CDR3 loop spans 14 amino acids. The junction had 9 bases not matched to a gene; V was cut back by 4 bases and J by 8 bases. The chain's CDR3 is CASSKDRFGSTQYF. Written as DNA, the CDR3 is TGTGCCAGTAGTAAGGACAGGTTTGGGTCTACGCAGTATTTT.

In its sample, this clone was seen once. The chain links TRBV4-1 to TRBJ2-1, with a possible D match to TRBD2 (6 bases). There are 16 residues in the CDR3. V lost 0 bases to trimming and J lost 0 bases, with 9 bases between them. Germline lookup yields CDR1 MGHRA and CDR2 YSYEKL. The CDR3 loop reads CASSQDYGSSYNEQFF. In DNA, the CDR3 is TGCGCCAGCAGCCAAGATTACGGGAGCTCCTACAATGAGCAGTTCTTC.

The chain has TRBV7-2 and TRBJ2-3; no clear D gene. Looked up from germline, CDR1 is SGHTA and CDR2 is FQGNSA. The V and J ends lost 3 bases and 1 base respectively, with 5 bases between them. The CDR3 contains 13 residues. CDR3 protein: CASSFGGTDTQYF. DNA for the CDR3: TGTGCCAGCAGCTTTGGGGGCACAGATACGCAGTATTTT.

For the CDR3, the DNA is TGTGCCAGTAGTACGCAGTTGAACACTGAAGCTTTCTTT. This codes for CASSTQLNTEAFF. V usage is TRBV19 and J usage is TRBJ1-1; D call uncertain. V lost 4 bases and J lost 0, with 6 bases in between. This CDR3 contains 13 residues. CDR1 LNHDA and CDR2 SQIVND come from the germline V gene (reference sequence).

The CDR3 DNA follows: TGTGCCAGCAGTCTTCAGGGGGCGAGGGCTAATGAAAAACTGTTTTTT. Protein product: CASSLQGARANEKLFF. The chain couples TRBV7-2 to TRBJ1-4, with 8 nucleotides matching TRBD1. V shed 6 bases and J 3 bases; nucleotides not matched to a gene: 9. CDR1 and CDR2 from the germline V gene are SGHTA and FQGNSA. The CDR3 consists of 16 residues.

This clone was observed a few times. This chain connects TRBV6-5 to TRBJ1-1; D unresolved. Germline V gene data show CDR1 as MNHEY and CDR2 as SVGAGI. This CDR3 region has 12 residues. Trimming shortened V by 3 bases and J by 11 bases, and 13 bases separated the two germline ends. The CDR3 spells CASSYPRGRAFF. The CDR3 DNA reads as TGTGCCAGCAGTTATCCCCGGGGTAGGGCTTTCTTT.